These 30 T cell receptor beta chains came from one sample sequenced in a study of beta chain features in type 1 diabetes. As every portion of the isolated RNA was reverse transcribed, the sequencing read expressed TCRB transcripts. The repertoire was sequenced with immunoSEQ multiplex PCR; TCRdb's copy has only in-frame clones and lacks some. The sample consists of more than 30,000 clones, about 65% of them appearing once. Sequencing was carried out using Tregs from blood. Receptors originate from a woman aged 25 to 39 in good health.

The rearrangement joins TRBV15 to TRBJ2-1; 8 bases map to TRBD2. The length of the CDR3 is 15 residues. Unmatched junction bases numbered 8, after V lost 4 bases and J lost 6 bases. CDR1 LNHNV and CDR2 YYDKDF come from the germline V gene (reference sequence). The CDR3 nucleotides are TGTGCCACCAGCACGCAAGCGGGAGCTTTCAATGAGCAGTTCTTC. Its protein product is CATSTQAGAFNEQFF.

The chain employs TRBV2 and TRBJ2-3, with 9 bases identical to TRBD2. J gave up 6 bases and V 9 bases, and 22 bases lay outside the gene matches. CDR3 size: 18 residues. The V gene's germline CDR1 is SNHLY and CDR2 FYNNEI. The CDR3 region is CARGRVAGALGRMDTQYF. CDR3 nucleotides: TGTGCCAGGGGGAGAGTAGCGGGAGCCCTTGGTAGGATGGATACGCAGTATTTT.

The chain links TRBV6-1 to TRBJ2-5; the match to TRBD1 covers 7 bases. The CDR3 contains 14 residues. Germline V gives CDR1 MNHNS, CDR2 SASEGT. Unmatched junction bases numbered 4, after V lost 6 bases and J lost 0 bases. This chain's CDR3 is CASSLQGNQETQYF. DNA for the CDR3: TGTGCCAGCAGCTTACAGGGGAACCAAGAGACCCAGTACTTC.

The chain is built from TRBV5-1 and TRBJ2-7, with a tentative D call TRBD1 (6 bases). V lost 3 bases and J lost 2, with 12 bases in between. Per the germline V gene, CDR1 is SGHRS and CDR2 is YFSETQ. This CDR3 contains 14 residues. The CDR3 is CASSSQGQTYEQYF. CDR3 nucleotides: TGCGCCAGCAGCTCTCAGGGGCAGACCTACGAGCAGTACTTC.

V and J are TRBV5-1 and TRBJ2-1, with 7 bases lining up with TRBD1. Looked up from germline, CDR1 is SGHRS and CDR2 is YFSETQ. J gave up 3 bases and V 4 bases, and 7 bases lay outside the gene matches. The CDR3 consists of 15 residues. This chain's CDR3 is CASSRTGAYYNEQFF. The CDR3 coding sequence is TGCGCCAGCAGCAGAACAGGGGCCTACTACAATGAGCAGTTCTTC.

The V call is TRBV6-1, the J call TRBJ2-2; 9 bases line up with TRBD2. V shed 6 bases and J 6 bases; nucleotides not matched to a gene: 8. The length of the CDR3 is 15 residues. CDR1 is MNHNS, CDR2 SASEGT, per germline. The CDR3 region has the DNA TGTGCCAGCAGGGGTAGCGGGAGAAGTCCCGGGGAGCTGTTTTTT. Translated: CASRGSGRSPGELFF.

The chain joins TRBV9 to TRBJ1-5, with D perhaps matching TRBD1 (6 bases). This CDR3 region has 14 residues. The germline CDR1 and CDR2 sequences are SGDLS and YYNGEE. V was shortened by 0 bases and J by 11 bases, with 15 bases between the two germline ends. The CDR3 is CASSVEALGAAQHF. DNA for the CDR3: TGTGCCAGCAGCGTAGAGGCCCTGGGGGCGGCCCAGCATTTT.

The chain links TRBV27 to TRBJ2-7; no reliable D call. The CDR3 length is 13 residues. V lost 2 bases and J 3 bases, leaving 8 bases between the germline ends. The germline CDR1 and CDR2 sequences are MNHEY and SMNVEV (reference sequence). The CDR3 DNA reads as TGTGCCAGCAGTTTAATTCTAAGCTACGAGCAGTACTTC. Protein product: CASSLILSYEQYF.

In this sample, this clone turned up a few times. The V call is TRBV5-1, the J call TRBJ1-2, with TRBD1 identical over 8 bases. The V segment lost 4 bases and the J segment 8 bases; nucleotides outside the gene matches: 7. This CDR3 is built from 13 residues. Per germline, CDR1 SGHRS and CDR2 YFSETQ. The CDR3 here is CASSPDRVGGYTF. The CDR3 coding sequence is TGCGCCAGCAGCCCGGACAGGGTGGGCGGCTACACCTTC.

The V and J genes are TRBV30 and TRBJ2-3; TRBD2 matches 7 bases. J was trimmed by 2 bases and V by 4 bases; bases with no gene match: 12. From germline, CDR1 is GTSNPN and CDR2 SVGIG (reference sequence). The CDR3 is 16 residues long. CDR3 loop: CAWTKGTILNTDTQYF. For the CDR3, the DNA is TGTGCCTGGACCAAGGGGACTATTCTTAACACAGATACGCAGTATTTT.

The chain employs TRBV7-9 and TRBJ1-2, with TRBD1 as a possible D gene (6 bases). Germline V gene sequence: CDR1 SEHNR, CDR2 FQNEAQ (reference sequence). The CDR3 has 13 residues. With 0 bases removed from V and 4 bases from J, the gap between germline ends came to 6 bases. The CDR3 DNA reads TGTGCCAGCAGCTTAGCCAGGGGCTATGGCTACACCTTC. It encodes CASSLARGYGYTF.

The V and J genes are TRBV11-2 and TRBJ1-2, with 9 nucleotides matching TRBD1. The CDR3 runs to 17 residues. CDR1 and CDR2 (germline): SGHAT, FQNNGV. The V segment lost 5 bases and the J segment 5 bases; nucleotides outside the gene matches: 15. CDR3 in DNA: TGTGCCAGCAGCCTAACGGGGACAGGGAGCTTATTGTATGGCTACACCTTC. Translation: CASSLTGTGSLLYGYTF. Filled out from reference TRBV11-2 and TRBJ1-2, the complete variable domain reads EAGVAQSPRYKIIEKRQSVAFWCNPISGHATLYWYQQILGQGPKLLIQFQNNGVVDDSQLPKDRFSAERLKGVDSTLKIQPAKLEDSAVYLCASSLTGTGSLLYGYTFGSGTRLTVV.

The J gene is TRBJ2-1, the V gene TRBV11-3; TRBD2 aligns across 8 bases. The V and J ends lost 2 bases and 0 bases, in that order; junction bases with no gene match: 0. The CDR3 extends over 15 amino acids. The germline V gene encodes CDR1 SGHNT and CDR2 YENEEA. The CDR3 is CASSLSGSSYNEQFF. Written as DNA, the CDR3 is TGTGCCAGCAGCTTAAGCGGGAGCTCCTACAATGAGCAGTTCTTC.

This clone appeared a single time. V gene TRBV7-2 combines with J gene TRBJ2-1; 11 bases map to TRBD1. The CDR3 is made up of 17 amino acids. Germline lookup yields CDR1 SGHTA and CDR2 FQGNSA. J lost 4 bases, V lost 5 bases, and 10 bases had no gene match. This CDR3 is CASSPGTGGGSYNEQFF. CDR3 DNA: TGTGCCAGCAGCCCCGGGACAGGGGGAGGATCATACAATGAGCAGTTCTTC.

This clone was detected only a few times. The chain carries TRBV25-1 and TRBJ2-2; D remains unclear. Trimming pared 7 bases from V and 6 bases from J, leaving 12 bases between. This CDR3 is built from 13 residues. Per germline, CDR1 MGHDK and CDR2 SYGVNS. The DNA for the CDR3 is TGTGCCAGCATACGGTCTCCCGCCGGGGAGCTGTTTTTT. This translates into CASIRSPAGELFF.

The chain employs TRBV7-3 and TRBJ2-2, with 8 positions matching TRBD2. The CDR3 totals 15 residues. The V gene's germline CDR1 is SGHTA and CDR2 FQGTGA. Unmatched junction bases numbered 7, after V lost 5 bases and J lost 5 bases. DNA for the CDR3: TGTGCCAGCAGCCTGGGGACTAGTTTAACCGGGGAGCTGTTTTTT. Protein sequence: CASSLGTSLTGELFF.

V gene TRBV6-1 combines with J gene TRBJ2-5; possibly TRBD1 for D (6 bases). CDR3 length: 14 amino acids. V gave up 5 bases and J gave up 5 bases, with 15 bases separating them. The germline gives CDR1 MNHNS, CDR2 SASEGT. Here the CDR3 DNA reads TGTGCCAGCAGTCCACAGGGAGCGTGGGAGACCCAGTACTTC. Translation gives CASSPQGAWETQYF.

The gene calls are TRBV18 and TRBJ2-7; 9 nucleotides align to TRBD2. The CDR3 length is 17 residues. With 4 bases clipped from V and 3 bases from J, the junction kept 13 bases outside the gene matches. The germline CDR1 and CDR2 sequences are KGHSH and LQKENI. This chain's CDR3 is CASSQGLALLRVYEQYF. The CDR3 DNA reads as TGTGCCAGCTCACAGGGACTAGCACTACTCAGAGTCTACGAGCAGTACTTC.

This clone was seen a handful of times. The CDR3 DNA reads TGTGCCAGCACATCCTACCGGAACACCGGGGAGCTGTTTTTT. Protein product: CASTSYRNTGELFF. This rearrangement joins TRBV7-3 to TRBJ2-2; D gene uncertain. V lost 7 bases and J 1 base, leaving 10 bases between the germline ends. The CDR3 spans 14 residues. Germline V lookup: CDR1 SGHTA, CDR2 FQGTGA.

The chain has TRBV4-3 and TRBJ2-5, with 10 bases aligning to TRBD2. With the DNA end fitting TRBJ2-7 better, the J assignment may be wrong. CDR3 length equals 16 residues. CDR1 and CDR2 from the germline V gene are LGHNA and YSLEER. CDR3 amino acids: CASSQGGSGRSYEQYF. The CDR3 nucleotides read TGCGCCAGCAGCCAAGGGGGTAGCGGGAGGTCCTACGAGCAGTACTTC.

This clone was seen a single time. CDR3 sequence: CASTSPGLLRGYTF. In nucleotides, the CDR3 is TGTGCCAGCACCTCACCAGGGCTTCTCCGTGGCTACACCTTC. V usage is TRBV27 and J usage is TRBJ1-2, with D possibly being TRBD1 (5 bases). Germline assignment: CDR1 MNHEY and CDR2 SMNVEV (reference sequence). The V gene lost 7 bases and the J gene lost 7 bases, with 19 bases spanning the gap. The CDR3 sequence is 14 residues long.

The chain combines TRBV28 with TRBJ2-7; the D gene is possibly TRBD2 (5 bases). Per germline, CDR1 MDHEN and CDR2 SYDVKM. Trimming shortened V by 7 bases and J by 5 bases, and 24 bases separated the two germline ends. This CDR3 contains 16 residues. The CDR3 DNA reads as TGTGCCAGCAAGCCACTGGACTCATTGGGCGTGCACGAGCAGTACTTC. Amino acid sequence: CASKPLDSLGVHEQYF.

The V gene is TRBV19, the J gene TRBJ2-6; D possibly corresponds to TRBD1 (6 bases). This CDR3 is built from 16 residues. Per the germline V gene, CDR1 is LNHDA and CDR2 is SQIVND (reference sequence). V gave up 6 bases and J gave up 1 base, with 13 bases separating them. The CDR3 sequence is CASSRSTGSGANVLTF. The CDR3 DNA is TGTGCCAGTAGCCGAAGCACAGGGTCTGGGGCCAACGTCCTGACTTTC.

The V call is TRBV7-2, the J call TRBJ2-2, with TRBD2 matching 9 bases. CDR3 length: 16 amino acids. Losses at the gene ends were 2 bases for V and 6 bases for J; bases not matched to a gene: 7. The germline CDR1 and CDR2 sequences are SGHTA and FQGNSA. CDR3 amino acids: CASSLRAAGGAGELFF. CDR3 in DNA: TGTGCCAGCAGCTTAAGGGCGGCGGGAGGGGCCGGGGAGCTGTTTTTT.

This chain joins TRBV7-9 and TRBJ2-5; no definite D call. The V end was cut by 5 bases, the J end by 6 bases, with 16 bases between. Germline assignment: CDR1 SEHNR and CDR2 FQNEAQ (reference sequence). This CDR3 is built from 14 residues. CDR3 in amino acids: CASSLSYLRKTQYF. DNA for the CDR3: TGTGCCAGCAGCCTTAGCTACTTGAGGAAGACCCAGTACTTC.

This chain links TRBV11-2 with TRBJ1-2; no clear D gene. The germline V and J ends were trimmed by 5 bases and 5 bases, with 12 bases remaining between them. The CDR3 extends over 13 amino acids. Germline V gives CDR1 SGHAT, CDR2 FQNNGV. CDR3 DNA sequence: TGTGCCAGCAGCCCCGGCGGCATGTATGGCTACACCTTC. This sequence encodes CASSPGGMYGYTF.

In nucleotides, the CDR3 is TGTGCCAGCAGGGACCGGGACAGGGGCAGTGGCTACACCTTC. Translation: CASRDRDRGSGYTF. The genes are TRBV5-4 and TRBJ1-2, with 10 bases aligning to TRBD1. CDR1 is SGHNT, CDR2 YYREEE, per germline (reference sequence). The CDR3 spans 14 residues. V lost 5 bases to trimming and J lost 7 bases; unmatched junction nucleotides: 8.

The chain uses TRBV9 and TRBJ2-5; TRBD1 aligns across 7 bases. Trimming cost V 0 bases and J 5 bases; bases outside gene matches: 7. From germline, CDR1 is SGDLS and CDR2 YYNGEE. The CDR3 has 15 residues. In DNA, the CDR3 is TGTGCCAGCAGCGTAGACGGACAGGCTGTCGAGACCCAGTACTTC. This codes for CASSVDGQAVETQYF.

This clone was seen only a few times. The CDR3 DNA is TGTGCCAGCAGCAAGAGAACTGGGGGCGGGCAGCCCCAGCATTTT. It is translated as CASSKRTGGGQPQHF. This chain links TRBV21-1 with TRBJ1-5; the table assigns TRBD1, which was not confirmed against the DNA. TRBV21-1 is deemed a pseudogene. The CDR3 extends over 15 amino acids.

The chain combines TRBV5-1 with TRBJ2-2, with D possibly matching TRBD2 (5 bases). There are 15 residues in the CDR3. V was shortened by 1 base and J by 4 bases, with 11 bases between the two germline ends. The germline CDR1 and CDR2 sequences are SGHRS and YFSETQ. In DNA, the CDR3 is TGCGCCAGCAGCTTGTTTAGGGCGGGCACCGGGGAGCTGTTTTTT. This codes for CASSLFRAGTGELFF. Filled out from reference TRBV5-1 and TRBJ2-2, the complete variable domain reads KAGVTQTPRYLIKTRGQQVTLSCSPISGHRSVSWYQQTPGQGLQFLFEYFSETQRNKGNFPGRFSGRQFSNSRSEMNVSTLELGDSALYLCASSLFRAGTGELFFGEGSRLTVL.